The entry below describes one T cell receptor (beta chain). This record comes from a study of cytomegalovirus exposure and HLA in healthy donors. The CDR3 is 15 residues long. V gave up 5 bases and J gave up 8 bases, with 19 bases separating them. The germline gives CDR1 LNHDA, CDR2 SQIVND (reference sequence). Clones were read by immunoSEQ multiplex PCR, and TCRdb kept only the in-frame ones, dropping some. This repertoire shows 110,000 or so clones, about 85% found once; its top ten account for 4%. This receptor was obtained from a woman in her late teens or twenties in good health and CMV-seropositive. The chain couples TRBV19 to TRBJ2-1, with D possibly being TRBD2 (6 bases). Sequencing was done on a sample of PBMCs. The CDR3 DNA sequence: TGTGCCAGTAGTGCCCTCCAGGGAGGAACGGATGAGCAGTTCTTC. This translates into CASSALQGGTDEQFF.